This T cell receptor beta chain was obtained from a study of Graves' ophthalmopathy and Graves' hyperthyroidism. Overall study results and limits: Also, most clonotypes expanded in the thyroid above 0.001 frequency appeared in blood.

This clonotype has at least ten counts. Its antigen is undetermined. Germline CDR1 and CDR2: KGHSH and LQKENI. CDR3 length: 15 residues. V lost 3 bases to trimming and J lost 3 bases; unmatched junction nucleotides: 5. RNA transcripts were the template, and TCR beta CDR3 regions were amplified from them. A first-round RT-PCR used HTBI primers, followed by a second-round multiplex PCR. In TCRdb, the multiplex PCR reads were re-called with MiXCR into one record per CDR3 protein. The sample consists of 200,000 to 250,000 distinct CDR3 sequences, about a fifth of them appearing once. Other autoimmune diseases, uncontrolled infections, pregnancy or lactation excluded patients from enrollment.

Sequencing used peripheral blood. The V and J genes are TRBV18 and TRBJ1-5; 7 positions agree with TRBD1. The TCR originated in a woman aged 45-65 years with Graves' ophthalmopathy. The CDR3, as DNA: TGTGCCAGCTCACCTCCCGGGACAGACAATCAGCCCCAGCATTTT. It yields the protein CASSPPGTDNQPQHF.